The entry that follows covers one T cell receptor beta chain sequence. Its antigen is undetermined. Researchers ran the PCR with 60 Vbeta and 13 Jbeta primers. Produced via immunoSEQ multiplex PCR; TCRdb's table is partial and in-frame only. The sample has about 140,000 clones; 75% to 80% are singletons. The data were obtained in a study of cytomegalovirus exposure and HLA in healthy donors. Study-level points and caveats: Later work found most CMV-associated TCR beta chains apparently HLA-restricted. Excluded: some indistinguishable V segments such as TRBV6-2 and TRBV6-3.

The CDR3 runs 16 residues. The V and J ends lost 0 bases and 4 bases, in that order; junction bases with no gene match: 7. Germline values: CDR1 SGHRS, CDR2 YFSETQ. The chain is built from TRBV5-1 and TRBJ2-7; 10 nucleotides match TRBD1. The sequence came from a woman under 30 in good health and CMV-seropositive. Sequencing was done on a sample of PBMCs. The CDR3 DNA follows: TGCGCCAGCAGCTTGGGGGGGACAGGGGCGGTGTACGAGCAGTACTTC. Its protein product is CASSLGGTGAVYEQYF. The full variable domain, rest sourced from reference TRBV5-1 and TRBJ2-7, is KAGVTQTPRYLIKTRGQQVTLSCSPISGHRSVSWYQQTPGQGLQFLFEYFSETQRNKGNFPGRFSGRQFSNSRSEMNVSTLELGDSALYLCASSLGGTGAVYEQYFGPGTRLTVT.